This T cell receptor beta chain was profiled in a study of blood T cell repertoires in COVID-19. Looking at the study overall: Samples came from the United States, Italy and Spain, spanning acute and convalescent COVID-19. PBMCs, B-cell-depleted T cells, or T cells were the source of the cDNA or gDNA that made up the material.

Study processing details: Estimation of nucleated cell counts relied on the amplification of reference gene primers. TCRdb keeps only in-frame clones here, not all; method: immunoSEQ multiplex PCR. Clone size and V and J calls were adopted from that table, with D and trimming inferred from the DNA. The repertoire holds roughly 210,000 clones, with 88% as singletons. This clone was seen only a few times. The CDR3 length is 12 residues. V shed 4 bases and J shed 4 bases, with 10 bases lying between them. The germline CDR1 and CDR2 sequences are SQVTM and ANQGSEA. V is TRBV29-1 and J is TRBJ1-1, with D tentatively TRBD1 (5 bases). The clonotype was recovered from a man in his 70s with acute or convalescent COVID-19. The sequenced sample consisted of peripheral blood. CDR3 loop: CSVAGVGTEAFF. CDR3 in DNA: TGCAGCGTTGCGGGGGTGGGCACTGAAGCTTTCTTT.